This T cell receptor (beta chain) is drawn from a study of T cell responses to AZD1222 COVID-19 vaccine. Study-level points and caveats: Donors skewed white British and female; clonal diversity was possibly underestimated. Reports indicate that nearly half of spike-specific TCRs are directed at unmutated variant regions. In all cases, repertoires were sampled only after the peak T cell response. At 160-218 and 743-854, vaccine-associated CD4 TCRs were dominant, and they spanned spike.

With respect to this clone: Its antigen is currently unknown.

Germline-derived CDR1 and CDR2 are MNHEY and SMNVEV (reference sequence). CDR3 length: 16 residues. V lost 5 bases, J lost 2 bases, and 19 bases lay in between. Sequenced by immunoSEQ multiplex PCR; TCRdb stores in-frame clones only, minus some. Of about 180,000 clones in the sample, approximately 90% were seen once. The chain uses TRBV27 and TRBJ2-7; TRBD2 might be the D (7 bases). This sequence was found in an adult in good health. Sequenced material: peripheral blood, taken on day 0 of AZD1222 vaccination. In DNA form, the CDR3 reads TGTGCCAGCAGTCCTCTAGTGGCGGGGGCCCCCTACGAGCAGTACTTC. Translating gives CASSPLVAGAPYEQYF.